This entry lists 25 T cell receptor beta chains sequenced from one sample in a study of tumor-infiltrating lymphocytes in oesophageal squamous cell carcinoma. TCRdb reprocessed the PCR reads with MiXCR, giving one entry per CDR3 protein. The repertoire holds tens of thousands of distinct CDR3 sequences, with 38% as singletons. What was sequenced was esophageal tumor tissue. All receptors derive from a male donor with esophageal squamous cell carcinoma.

The chain couples TRBV20-1 to TRBJ2-3; D assignment may be TRBD1 or TRBD2 (7 bases each). The J call may be in error: the DNA end matches TRBJ2-1 better. The CDR3 totals 15 residues. The germline CDR1 and CDR2 sequences are DFQATT and SNEGSKA (reference sequence). The CDR3 bases are TGCAGTGCCAAGGGGGCCGGGACTATAAACAATGAGCAGTTCTTC. It encodes CSAKGAGTINNEQFF.

In this sample, this clonotype turned up many times. The chain combines TRBV28 with TRBJ2-6, with a possible D match to TRBD2 (6 bases). Germline V gene lookup returns CDR1 MDHEN and CDR2 SYDVKM. V shed 2 bases and J shed 2 bases, with 16 bases lying between them. The CDR3 length is 18 residues. CDR3 residues: CASSLRQGTGAGANVLTF. CDR3 in DNA: TGTGCCAGCAGTTTACGGCAGGGAACGGGAGCTGGGGCCAACGTCCTGACTTTC.

The sample holds many counts of this clonotype. The chain recombines TRBV6-1 with TRBJ1-3; D unresolved. CDR3 size: 13 residues. Germline CDR1 MNHNS, CDR2 SASEGT. Trimming left V 8 bases short and J 0 bases short, with 8 bases between. The CDR3 DNA follows: TGTGCCAGCCGCCAGAGCTCTGGAAACACCATATATTTT. As protein: CASRQSSGNTIYF.

This clonotype has at least ten counts. Since no conserved phenylalanine or tryptophan closes the CDR3, a read error is the likely cause. The DNA is left out, because the CDR3 cannot be placed on it with certainty; the CDR3 is given as TCRdb lists it. This chain links TRBV7-9 with TRBJ2-7; TRBD2 was called by the table and not checked on the DNA. Germline-derived CDR1 and CDR2 are SEHNR and FQNEAQ (reference sequence). Termini included, the CDR3 measures 16 amino acids. The CDR3 sequence is CASSLGLTPDEQYFGS.

This clonotype was observed many times. The chain joins TRBV20-1 to TRBJ2-1, with 12 bases fitting TRBD2. Losses at the gene ends were 4 bases for V and 9 bases for J; bases not matched to a gene: 1. The CDR3 spans 12 residues. From germline, CDR1 is DFQATT and CDR2 SNEGSKA (reference sequence). The CDR3 loop reads CSATSGGGEQFF. CDR3 DNA sequence: TGCAGTGCTACTAGCGGGGGGGGTGAGCAGTTCTTC.

CDR3 protein: CASSLPAASNYGYTF. The DNA for the CDR3 is TGTGCCAGCAGCTTACCGGCAGCCAGTAACTATGGCTACACCTTC. The V and J genes are TRBV7-6 and TRBJ1-2; D is undetermined. The CDR3 is 15 residues long. Germline CDR1 is SGHVS and CDR2 is FNYEAQ. The germline V and J ends were trimmed by 2 bases and 1 base, with 11 bases remaining between them. Using reference TRBV7-6 and TRBJ1-2 for the parts outside the CDR3, the full variable domain is GAGVSQSPRYKVTKRGQDVALRCDPISGHVSLYWYRQALGQGPEFLTYFNYEAQQDKSGLPNDRFSAERPEGSISTLTIQRTEQRDSAMYRCASSLPAASNYGYTFGSGTRLTVV.

This clonotype showed up many times. The chain employs TRBV6-1 and TRBJ1-1, with D possibly being TRBD1 (6 bases). CDR1 MNHNS and CDR2 SASEGT come from the germline V gene. The CDR3 length is 16 residues. V was clipped by 5 bases and J by 1 base, with 17 bases between them. The CDR3 DNA reads as TGTGCCAGCAGTTGGGACACCTACTCTGGGAACACTGAAGCTTTCTTT. Translating gives CASSWDTYSGNTEAFF.

This clonotype has a count of ten or more. The CDR3 end shows no conserved phenylalanine or tryptophan, and so a read error is likely. The limits of the CDR3 on the DNA are not certain, so only TCRdb's listed CDR3 is given. The genes are TRBV7-3 and TRBJ2-7. The CDR3 sequence runs 9 residues, both termini included. From germline, CDR1 is SGHTA and CDR2 FQGTGA. CDR3 residues: CASSLQRLS.

The sample holds a few counts of this clonotype. The J gene is TRBJ2-3, the V gene TRBV7-2; TRBD1 is a possible D gene (6 bases). Trimming removed 0 bases from V and 3 bases from J, with 22 bases in between. The CDR3 covers 19 residues. Germline lookup yields CDR1 SGHTA and CDR2 FQGNSA. CDR3 sequence (DNA): TGTGCCAGCAGCTTAGCACAAAGGAACTTGGCAGGGGCAACAGATACGCAGTATTTT. Translation: CASSLAQRNLAGATDTQYF.

This clonotype occurred many times. This chain joins TRBV5-4 and TRBJ2-7; D is possibly TRBD2 (5 bases). The V gene's germline CDR1 is SGHNT and CDR2 YYREEE (reference sequence). The length of the CDR3 is 14 residues. V was cut by 4 bases and J by 1 base, with 12 bases left in between. CDR3 in amino acids: CASSPGGGSYEQYF. DNA of the CDR3: TGTGCCAGCAGCCCTGGAGGCGGATCCTACGAGCAGTACTTC.

By frequency in the sample, this clonotype is medium-sized. This chain joins TRBV7-9 and TRBJ1-1; possibly TRBD1 for D (6 bases). Trimming removed 5 bases from V and 6 bases from J, with 16 bases in between. Germline V gene lookup returns CDR1 SEHNR and CDR2 FQNEAQ (reference sequence). This CDR3 has 14 residues. The chain's CDR3 is CASSALGGQAEAFF. The CDR3 DNA reads TGTGCCAGCAGCGCACTGGGGGGGCAGGCTGAAGCTTTCTTT.

This clonotype was seen ten or more times. The DNA is left out, because the CDR3 cannot be placed on it with certainty; the CDR3 is given as TCRdb lists it. V and J are TRBV28 and TRBJ2-6; the D call TRBD1 from the table was never checked on the DNA. Germline CDR1 is MDHEN and CDR2 is SYDVKM. The CDR3 is 16 amino acids in total, end residues counted. CDR3 protein: CARVLGTGPLWLHLRF.

By proportion, this clonotype is medium-sized (0.01 to 0.1%). The V and J genes are TRBV28 and TRBJ1-1, with D possibly being TRBD1 (6 bases). V lost 5 bases and J lost 0, with 16 bases in between. CDR1 and CDR2 from the germline V gene are MDHEN and SYDVKM. The CDR3 has 16 residues. CDR3 bases: TGTGCCAGCAGTCCGTATGCCGGGACAATGAACACTGAAGCTTTCTTT. Amino acids: CASSPYAGTMNTEAFF. The full variable domain, rest sourced from reference TRBV28 and TRBJ1-1, is DVKVTQSSRYLVKRTGEKVFLECVQDMDHENMFWYRQDPGLGLRLIYFSYDVKMKEKGDIPEGYSVSREKKERFSLILESASTNQTSMYLCASSPYAGTMNTEAFFGQGTRLTVV.

The CDR3 DNA is TGTGCCAGCATCCCAGGGGCGAACACCGGGGAGCTGTTTTTT. Translating it yields CASIPGANTGELFF. The J gene is TRBJ2-2, the V gene TRBV2; weak D call: TRBD1 (6 bases). V dropped 7 bases and J dropped 0 bases, with 9 bases sitting between them. There are 14 residues in the CDR3. In germline, CDR1 is SNHLY, CDR2 FYNNEI.

This rearrangement joins TRBV27 to TRBJ2-1, with a tentative D call TRBD1 (6 bases). The end of the DNA fits TRBJ2-7 better, so the J call may be wrong. From germline, CDR1 is MNHEY and CDR2 SMNVEV (reference sequence). The CDR3 loop spans 14 amino acids. CDR3 nucleotide sequence: TGTGCCAGCAGTACCTACAGGGTGGGGTACGAGCAGTACTTC. Residues: CASSTYRVGYEQYF.

This clonotype was recorded at least ten times. The genes are TRBV18 and TRBJ2-2; tentative D call: TRBD1 (5 bases). The CDR3 length is 14 residues. The V end lost 8 bases, the J end lost 1 base, and 11 bases lay between the germline ends. From germline, CDR1 is KGHSH and CDR2 LQKENI. The CDR3: CASPRAGNTGELFF. CDR3 DNA: TGTGCCAGCCCCAGGGCAGGGAACACCGGGGAGCTGTTTTTT.

Details on this clonotype: With a much larger clone just one base away, this may be a read error. The chain couples TRBV5-4 to TRBJ2-1, with a tentative D call TRBD2 (6 bases). The J call may be mistaken, given a closer DNA end match to TRBJ2-7. The CDR3 is 17 amino acids. CDR1 SGHNT and CDR2 YYREEE come from the germline V gene (reference sequence). The CDR3 region has the DNA TGTGCCAGCAGCTTTTTAACCGGACTAACCATTTACAATGAGCAGTACTTC. Translating it yields CASSFLTGLTIYNEQYF.

This clonotype appeared a few times. This rearrangement joins TRBV20-1 to TRBJ2-3; 10 positions agree with TRBD1. The germline V gene encodes CDR1 DFQATT and CDR2 SNEGSKA (reference sequence). This CDR3 comprises 13 residues. The trim removed 5 bases at V and 4 bases at J, leaving 3 bases unmatched. The CDR3 nucleotides are TGCAGTGCTCAGACAGGGGGCCCAGATACGCAGTATTTT. The encoded protein is CSAQTGGPDTQYF.

The chain employs TRBV7-2 and TRBJ2-5, with 7 bases matching TRBD2. There are 13 residues in the CDR3. Per germline, CDR1 SGHTA and CDR2 FQGNSA. V trimming: 2 bases; J trimming: 8 bases; junction bases outside the gene matches: 5. In nucleotides, the CDR3 is TGTGCCAGCAGCTTATTGCCGGGAGGAACCCAGTACTTC. This sequence encodes CASSLLPGGTQYF.

This clonotype was detected ten times or more. Here the CDR3 omits its conserved ending phenylalanine or tryptophan, so a read error is the likely source. The limits of the CDR3 on the DNA are not certain, so only TCRdb's listed CDR3 is given. The CDR3 protein is CAIPGGLAG. The chain carries TRBV7-8 and TRBJ2-7; whether TRBD2, the table's D call, matches the DNA was not checked. A total of 9 residues make up the CDR3, ends included. CDR1 SGHVS and CDR2 FQNEAQ come from the germline V gene.

This clonotype was seen repeatedly, ten times or more. The V call is TRBV12-3 or TRBV12-4, the J call TRBJ2-7; the match to TRBD2 covers 13 bases. With V trimmed by 5 bases and J by 6 bases, 7 bases remained unmatched. This CDR3 has 15 amino acids. The CDR3 DNA is TGTGCCAGCAGTCCCCGACTAGCGGGAGGCGTCGAGCAGTACTTC. Encoded protein: CASSPRLAGGVEQYF.

This clonotype was picked up many times. The chain is built from TRBV7-6 and TRBJ1-1; 7 bases fit TRBD1. The CDR3 has 13 residues. Germline V lookup: CDR1 SGHVS, CDR2 FNYEAQ. The ends lost 5 bases at V and 11 bases at J; junction bases unmatched: 11. As DNA, the CDR3 is TGTGCCAGCAGCCCCCACAGGGGCGCTTACGCTTTCTTT. Its translation: CASSPHRGAYAFF.

This clonotype turned up a few times. The chain links TRBV7-8 to TRBJ2-5, with D perhaps matching TRBD1 (6 bases). The CDR3 has 15 amino acids. The germline V gene has CDR1 SGHVS and CDR2 FQNEAQ. The V gene lost 5 bases and the J gene lost 3 bases, with 16 bases spanning the gap. The CDR3 DNA is TGTGCCAGCAGCCAAAACAGGGAAGCCGAAGAGACCCAGTACTTC. Translated: CASSQNREAEETQYF.

This clonotype was observed a handful of times. The CDR3 reads CASALGQGPTGELFF. CDR3 DNA sequence: TGTGCCAGCGCCCTAGGCCAGGGCCCCACCGGGGAGCTGTTTTTT. The gene calls are TRBV7-6 and TRBJ2-2; perhaps TRBD1 as D (5 bases). From germline, CDR1 is SGHVS and CDR2 FNYEAQ. Trimming removed 8 bases at V and 4 bases at J, with 17 bases between. The CDR3 length is 15 residues.

V gene TRBV7-6 combines with J gene TRBJ2-7; the D gene is possibly TRBD1 (6 bases). CDR1 and CDR2 from the germline V gene are SGHVS and FNYEAQ. V lost 7 bases and J 6 bases, leaving 16 bases between the germline ends. The CDR3 spans 13 residues. The CDR3 here is CASTSEGGFEQYF. DNA for the CDR3: TGTGCCAGCACCTCGGAAGGGGGATTCGAGCAGTACTTC.